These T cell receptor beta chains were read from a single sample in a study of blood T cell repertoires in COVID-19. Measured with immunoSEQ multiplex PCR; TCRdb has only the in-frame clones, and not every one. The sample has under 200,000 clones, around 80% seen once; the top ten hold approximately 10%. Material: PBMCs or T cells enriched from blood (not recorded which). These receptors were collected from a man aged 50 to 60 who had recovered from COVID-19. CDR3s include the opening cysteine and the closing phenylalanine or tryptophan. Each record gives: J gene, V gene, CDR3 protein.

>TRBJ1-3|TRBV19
CASSGQGFGNTIYF
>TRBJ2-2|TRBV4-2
CASSQVAGGATGELFF
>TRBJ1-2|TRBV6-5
CASSYSQGGVRGYTF
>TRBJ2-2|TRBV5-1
CASSLSGGRAPGTGELFF
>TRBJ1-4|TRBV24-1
CATSGTGTGKEKLFF
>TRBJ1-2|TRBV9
CASSKGTANYGYTF
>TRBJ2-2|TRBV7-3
CASSPIPGQVGGELFF
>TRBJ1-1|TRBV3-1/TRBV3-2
CASSFGQNTEAFF
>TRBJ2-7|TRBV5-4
CASSSRTSGRADEQYF
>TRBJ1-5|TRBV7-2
CASTRPGQGTQPQHF
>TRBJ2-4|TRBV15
CATSRGSRGNIQYF
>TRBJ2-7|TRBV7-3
CASSAGTSGSGSYEQYF
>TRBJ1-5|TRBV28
CASRRGGLANQPQHF
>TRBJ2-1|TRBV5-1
CASSLAAGGNEQFF
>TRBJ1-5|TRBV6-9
CASSFATGGLVRPQHF
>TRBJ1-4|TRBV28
CASSFGGRGDEKLFF
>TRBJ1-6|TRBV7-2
CASSPVNSPLHF
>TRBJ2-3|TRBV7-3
CASSNYGDTQYF
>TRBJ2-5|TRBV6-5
CASSFLTDNQETQYF
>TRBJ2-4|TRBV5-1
CASSREASGRFKNIQYF
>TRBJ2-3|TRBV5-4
CASSLAGQGGDTQYF
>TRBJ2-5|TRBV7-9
CASSLIRIQETQYF
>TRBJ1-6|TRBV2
CAINREVKNSPLHF
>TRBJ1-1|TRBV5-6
CASSRAGTGSLGTEAFF
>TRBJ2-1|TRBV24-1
CATSDWTNTGTRDNEQFF
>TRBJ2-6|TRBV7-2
CASNRGSGANVLTF
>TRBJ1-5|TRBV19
CASSIPRQGLQPQHF
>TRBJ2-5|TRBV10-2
CASTGLAGGETQYF
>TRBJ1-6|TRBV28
CASSLIGDSPLHF
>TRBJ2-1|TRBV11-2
CASSLDLAGRYNEQFF
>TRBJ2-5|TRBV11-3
CASSLEGRGRQETQYF
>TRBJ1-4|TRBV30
CALNHRFGEKLFF
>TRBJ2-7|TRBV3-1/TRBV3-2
CASSLRGGPKKGEQYF
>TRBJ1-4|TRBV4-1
CASSQRNDNEKLFF
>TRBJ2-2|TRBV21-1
CASSKAPGQGWNTGELFF
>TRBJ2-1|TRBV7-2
CASSPRLAGSYNEQFF
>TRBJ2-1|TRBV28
CASSLFGQGYNEQFF
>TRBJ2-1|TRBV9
CASREMVYNEQFF
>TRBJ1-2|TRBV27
CASSLAGLGGYTF
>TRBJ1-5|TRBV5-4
CASSYGTRGQPQHF
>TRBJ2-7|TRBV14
CASSLASGVSSYEQYF
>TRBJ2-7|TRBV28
CASTATSLWQYF
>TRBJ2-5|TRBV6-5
CASSLRHGVAASAQYF
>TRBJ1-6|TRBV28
CASKNQFQGLGSPLHF
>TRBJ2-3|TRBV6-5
CASRDSGGASDTQYF